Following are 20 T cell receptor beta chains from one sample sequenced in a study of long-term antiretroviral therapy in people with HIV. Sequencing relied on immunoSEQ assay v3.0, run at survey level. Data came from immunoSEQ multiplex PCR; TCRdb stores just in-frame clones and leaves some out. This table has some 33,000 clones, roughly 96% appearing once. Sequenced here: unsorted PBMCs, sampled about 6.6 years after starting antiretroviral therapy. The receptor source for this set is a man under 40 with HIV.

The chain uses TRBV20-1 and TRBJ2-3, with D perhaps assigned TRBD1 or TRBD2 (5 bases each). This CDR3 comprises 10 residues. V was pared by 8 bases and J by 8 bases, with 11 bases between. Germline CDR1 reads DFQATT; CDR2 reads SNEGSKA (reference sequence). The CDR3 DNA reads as TGCAGTCCCCGGGACCTTACGCAGTATTTT. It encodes CSPRDLTQYF.

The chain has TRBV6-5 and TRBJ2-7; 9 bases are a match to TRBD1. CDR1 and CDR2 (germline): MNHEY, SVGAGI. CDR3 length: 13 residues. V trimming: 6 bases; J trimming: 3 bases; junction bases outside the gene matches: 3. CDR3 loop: CASSLGQGYEQYF. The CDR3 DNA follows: TGTGCCAGCAGCCTGGGACAGGGCTACGAGCAGTACTTC.

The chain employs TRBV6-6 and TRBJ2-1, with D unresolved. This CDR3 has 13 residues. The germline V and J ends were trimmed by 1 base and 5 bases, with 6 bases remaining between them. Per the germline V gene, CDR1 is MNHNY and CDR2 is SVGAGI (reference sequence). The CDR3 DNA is TGTGCCAGCAGTTACTTTTCGGACAATGAGCAGTTCTTC. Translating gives CASSYFSDNEQFF.

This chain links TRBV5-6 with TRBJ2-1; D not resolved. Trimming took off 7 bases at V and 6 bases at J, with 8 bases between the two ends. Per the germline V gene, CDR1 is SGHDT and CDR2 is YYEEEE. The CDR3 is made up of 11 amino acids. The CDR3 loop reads CASSGFNEQFF. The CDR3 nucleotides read TGTGCCAGCTCAGGCTTCAATGAGCAGTTCTTC. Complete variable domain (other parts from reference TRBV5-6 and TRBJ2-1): DAGVTQSPTHLIKTRGQQVTLRCSPKSGHDTVSWYQQALGQGPQFIFQYYEEEERQRGNFPDRFSGHQFPNYSSELNVNALLLGDSALYLCASSGFNEQFFGPGTRLTVL.

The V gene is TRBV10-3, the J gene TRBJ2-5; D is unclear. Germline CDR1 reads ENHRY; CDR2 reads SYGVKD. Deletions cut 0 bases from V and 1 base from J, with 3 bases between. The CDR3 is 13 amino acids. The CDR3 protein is CAISESVQETQYF. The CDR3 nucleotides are TGTGCCATCAGTGAGTCGGTCCAAGAGACCCAGTACTTC.

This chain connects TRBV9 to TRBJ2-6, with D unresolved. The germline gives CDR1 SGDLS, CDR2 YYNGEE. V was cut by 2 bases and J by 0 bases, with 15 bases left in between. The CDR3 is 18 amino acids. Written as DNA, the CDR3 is TGTGCCAGCAGCGTTAGAGACAAAGAGAGCTCTGGGGCCAACGTCCTGACTTTC. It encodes CASSVRDKESSGANVLTF. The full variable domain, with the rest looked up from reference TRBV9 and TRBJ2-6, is DSGVTQTPKHLITATGQRVTLRCSPRSGDLSVYWYQQSLDQGLQFLIQYYNGEERAKGNILERFSAQQFPDLHSELNLSSLELGDSALYFCASSVRDKESSGANVLTFGAGSRLTVL.

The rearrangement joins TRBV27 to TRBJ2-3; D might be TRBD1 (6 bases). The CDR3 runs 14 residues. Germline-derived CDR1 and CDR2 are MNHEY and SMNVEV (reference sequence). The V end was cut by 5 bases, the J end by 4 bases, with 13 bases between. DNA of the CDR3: TGTGCCAGCAGTATCTACAGGGACGCAGATACGCAGTATTTT. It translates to CASSIYRDADTQYF.

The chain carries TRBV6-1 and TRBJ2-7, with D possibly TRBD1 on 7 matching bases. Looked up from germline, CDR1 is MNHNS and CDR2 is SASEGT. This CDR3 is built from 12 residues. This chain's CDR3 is CCGGGGPYEQYF. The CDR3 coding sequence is TGTTGTGGAGGGGGCGGGCCCTACGAGCAGTACTTC.

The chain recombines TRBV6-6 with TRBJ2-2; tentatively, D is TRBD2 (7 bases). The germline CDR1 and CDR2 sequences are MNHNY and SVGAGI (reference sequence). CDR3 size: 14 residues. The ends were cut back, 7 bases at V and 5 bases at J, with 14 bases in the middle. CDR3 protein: CASTYREGTGELFF. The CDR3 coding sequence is TGTGCCAGCACCTACAGGGAGGGAACCGGGGAGCTGTTTTTT.

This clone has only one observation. The CDR3 nucleotides are TGTGCCAGCAGCCGCTCGCGCGGGGGGGCCCTCACAGATACGCAGTATTTT. Amino acids: CASSRSRGGALTDTQYF. The rearrangement links TRBV11-2 to TRBJ2-3; the match to TRBD2 covers 9 bases. The germline V gene encodes CDR1 SGHAT and CDR2 FQNNGV. V lost 5 bases to trimming and J lost 2 bases; unmatched junction nucleotides: 11. The CDR3 is 17 amino acids.

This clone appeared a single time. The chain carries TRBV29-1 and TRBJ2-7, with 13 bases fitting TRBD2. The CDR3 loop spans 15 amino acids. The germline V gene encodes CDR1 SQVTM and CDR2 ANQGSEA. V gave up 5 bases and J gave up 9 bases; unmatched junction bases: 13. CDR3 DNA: TGCAGCGTTTATGACACGGGACTAGCGGGAATCGGGCAGTACTTC. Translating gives CSVYDTGLAGIGQYF.

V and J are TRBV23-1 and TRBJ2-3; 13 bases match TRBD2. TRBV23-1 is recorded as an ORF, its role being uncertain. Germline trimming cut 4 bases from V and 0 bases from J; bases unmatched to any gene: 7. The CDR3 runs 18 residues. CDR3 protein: CASSLGLAGAPSTDTQYF. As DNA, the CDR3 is TGCGCCAGCAGTCTAGGACTAGCGGGGGCGCCTAGCACAGATACGCAGTATTTT.

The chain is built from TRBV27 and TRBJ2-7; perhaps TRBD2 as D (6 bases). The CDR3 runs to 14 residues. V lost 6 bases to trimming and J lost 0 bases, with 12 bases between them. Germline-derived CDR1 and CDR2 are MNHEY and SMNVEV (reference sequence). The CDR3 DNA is TGTGCCAGCAGAGACCGGGGGAACTCCTACGAGCAGTACTTC. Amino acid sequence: CASRDRGNSYEQYF.

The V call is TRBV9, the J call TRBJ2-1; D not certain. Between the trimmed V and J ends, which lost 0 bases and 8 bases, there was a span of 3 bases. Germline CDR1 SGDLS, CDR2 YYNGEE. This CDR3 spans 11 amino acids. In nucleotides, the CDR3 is TGTGCCAGCAGCGTAGCCCATGAGCAGTTCTTC. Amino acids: CASSVAHEQFF.

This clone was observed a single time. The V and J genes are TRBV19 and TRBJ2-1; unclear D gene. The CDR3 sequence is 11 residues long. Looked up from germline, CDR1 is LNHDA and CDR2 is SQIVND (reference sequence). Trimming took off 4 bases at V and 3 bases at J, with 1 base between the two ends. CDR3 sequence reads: CASSSYNEQFF. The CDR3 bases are TGTGCCAGTAGTAGCTACAATGAGCAGTTCTTC.

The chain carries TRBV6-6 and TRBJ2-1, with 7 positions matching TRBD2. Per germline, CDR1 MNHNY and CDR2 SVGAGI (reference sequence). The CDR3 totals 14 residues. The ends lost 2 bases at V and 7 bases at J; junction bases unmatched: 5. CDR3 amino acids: CASSYLREGNEQFF. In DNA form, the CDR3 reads TGTGCCAGCAGTTACCTCAGGGAGGGAAATGAGCAGTTCTTC.

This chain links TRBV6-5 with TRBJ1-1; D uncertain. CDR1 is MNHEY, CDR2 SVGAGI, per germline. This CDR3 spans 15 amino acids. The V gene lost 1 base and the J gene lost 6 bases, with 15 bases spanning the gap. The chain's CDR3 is CASSYLGGLVPEAFF. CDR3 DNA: TGTGCCAGCAGTTACTTGGGTGGGTTGGTACCTGAAGCTTTCTTT.

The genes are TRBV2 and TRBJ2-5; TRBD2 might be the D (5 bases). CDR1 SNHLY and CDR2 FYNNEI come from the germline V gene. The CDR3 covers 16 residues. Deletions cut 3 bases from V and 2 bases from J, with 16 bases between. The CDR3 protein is CASSELVRGRQETQYF. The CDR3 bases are TGTGCCAGCAGTGAGCTAGTTAGAGGGCGTCAAGAGACCCAGTACTTC.

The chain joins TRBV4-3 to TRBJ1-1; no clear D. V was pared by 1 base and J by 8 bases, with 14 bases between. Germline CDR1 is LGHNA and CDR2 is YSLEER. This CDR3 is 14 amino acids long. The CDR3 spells CASSQGVLRIEAFF. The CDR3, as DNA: TGCGCCAGCAGCCAAGGAGTGTTGAGGATAGAAGCTTTCTTT.

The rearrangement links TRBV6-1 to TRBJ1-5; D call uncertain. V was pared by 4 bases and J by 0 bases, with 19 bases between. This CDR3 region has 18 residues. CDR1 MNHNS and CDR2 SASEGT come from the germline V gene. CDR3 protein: CASSVHRGPSYSNQPQHF. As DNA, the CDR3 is TGTGCCAGCAGTGTTCACAGAGGACCCTCATATAGCAATCAGCCCCAGCATTTT.